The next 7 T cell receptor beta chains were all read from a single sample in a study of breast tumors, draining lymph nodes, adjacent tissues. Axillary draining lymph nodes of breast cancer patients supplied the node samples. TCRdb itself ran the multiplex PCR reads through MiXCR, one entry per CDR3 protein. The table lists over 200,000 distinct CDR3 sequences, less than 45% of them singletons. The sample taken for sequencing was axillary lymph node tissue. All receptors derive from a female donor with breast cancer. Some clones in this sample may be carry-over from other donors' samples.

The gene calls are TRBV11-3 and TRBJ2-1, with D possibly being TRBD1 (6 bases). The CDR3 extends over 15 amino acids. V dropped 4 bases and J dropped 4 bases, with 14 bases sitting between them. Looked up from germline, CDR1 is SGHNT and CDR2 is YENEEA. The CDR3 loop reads CASSSTADRYNEQFF. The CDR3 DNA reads TGTGCCAGCAGCTCCACGGCGGACAGATACAATGAGCAGTTCTTC.

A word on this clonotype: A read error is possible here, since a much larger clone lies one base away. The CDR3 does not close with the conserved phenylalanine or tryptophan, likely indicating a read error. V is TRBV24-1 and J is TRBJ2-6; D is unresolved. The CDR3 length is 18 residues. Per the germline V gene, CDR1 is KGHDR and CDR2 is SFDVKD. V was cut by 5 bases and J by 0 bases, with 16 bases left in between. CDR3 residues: CATSGESKMHSGANVLTL. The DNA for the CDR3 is TGTGCCACCAGTGGCGAATCTAAAATGCACTCTGGGGCCAACGTCCTGACTCTC.

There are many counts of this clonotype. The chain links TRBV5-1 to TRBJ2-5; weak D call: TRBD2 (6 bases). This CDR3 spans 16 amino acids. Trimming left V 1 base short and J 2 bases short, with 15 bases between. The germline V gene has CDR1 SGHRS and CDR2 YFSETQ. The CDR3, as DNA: TGCGCCAGCAGCTTGTTCGCAGCGGGCCCACAAGAGACCCAGTACTTC. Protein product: CASSLFAAGPQETQYF. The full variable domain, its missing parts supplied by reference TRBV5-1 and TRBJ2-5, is KAGVTQTPRYLIKTRGQQVTLSCSPISGHRSVSWYQQTPGQGLQFLFEYFSETQRNKGNFPGRFSGRQFSNSRSEMNVSTLELGDSALYLCASSLFAAGPQETQYFGPGTRLLVL.

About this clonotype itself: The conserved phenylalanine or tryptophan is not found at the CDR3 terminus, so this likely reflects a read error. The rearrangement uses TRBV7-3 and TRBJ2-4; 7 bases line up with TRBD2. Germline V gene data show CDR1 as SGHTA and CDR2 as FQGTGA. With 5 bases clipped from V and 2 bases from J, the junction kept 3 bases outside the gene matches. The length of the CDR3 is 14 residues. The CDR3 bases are TGTGCCAGCAGCGTTAGCGGGTCCAAAAACATTCAGTACCTC. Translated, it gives CASSVSGSKNIQYL.

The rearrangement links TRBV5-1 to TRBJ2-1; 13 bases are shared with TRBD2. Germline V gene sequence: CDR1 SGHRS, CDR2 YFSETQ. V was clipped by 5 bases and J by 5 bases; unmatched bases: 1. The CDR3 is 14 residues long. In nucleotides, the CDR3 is TGCGCCAGCAGTGGGACTAGCGGGAACAATGAGCAGTTCTTC. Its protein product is CASSGTSGNNEQFF.

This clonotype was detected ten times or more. CDR3: CASSQDGYTDTQYF. CDR3 bases: TGCGCCAGCAGCCAAGATGGCTACACAGATACGCAGTATTTT. The chain carries TRBV4-3 and TRBJ2-3; D gene uncertain. Germline V gene lookup returns CDR1 LGHNA and CDR2 YSLEER. Trimming removed 0 bases at V and 2 bases at J, with 6 bases between. The CDR3 is 14 amino acids.

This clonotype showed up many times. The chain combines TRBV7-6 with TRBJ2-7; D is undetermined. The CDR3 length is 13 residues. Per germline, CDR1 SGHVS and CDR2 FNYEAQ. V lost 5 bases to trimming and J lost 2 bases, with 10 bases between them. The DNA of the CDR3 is TGTGCCAGCAGCACTACTCCAGCCTACGAGCAGTACTTC. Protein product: CASSTTPAYEQYF.